This T cell receptor (beta chain) emerged from a study of T cell responses to AZD1222 COVID-19 vaccine. In the study overall: Recipients boosted at about 4 weeks or about 12 weeks are pooled.

The germline CDR1 and CDR2 sequences are KGHDR and SFDVKD. The CDR3 is 19 residues long. V gave up 7 bases and J gave up 7 bases; unmatched junction bases: 22. Study-wide results and limits: Targeting of unmutated variant regions was reportedly seen in nearly half of spike-specific TCRs. Clonal diversity was possibly underestimated; the donors were predominantly white British and more often female.

This clone has only a few counts. Its specificity is not known. Generated by immunoSEQ multiplex PCR, the TCRdb table keeps only in-frame clones and is missing some. Of around 100,000 clones listed, more than 75% are singletons. This clonotype was obtained from an adult in good health. The J gene is TRBJ2-1, the V gene TRBV24-1; 9 nucleotides match TRBD2. Material: peripheral blood, obtained on day 0 of AZD1222 vaccination. CDR3 sequence: CATSPGMRGGLALWNEQFF. CDR3 nucleotide sequence: TGTGCCACCAGCCCCGGGATGCGGGGGGGCTTGGCTTTATGGAATGAGCAGTTCTTC.